This TCR beta chain was identified in a study of cytomegalovirus exposure and HLA in healthy donors. As for the study in general: A data release that came early held roughly 85 million unique TCRs from HLA-typed donors.

To note about this clone: The antigen is undetermined.

Points from the study as a whole: Several of the most significant clusters appeared linked to common viral pathogens, based on a later analysis. Researchers reported in a later analysis that a missense DCLRE1C variant was tied to TCR beta V- and J-gene trimming.

This CDR3 is built from 18 residues. CDR1 SGHRS and CDR2 YFSETQ come from the germline V gene. Trimming removed 7 bases from V and 5 bases from J; junction bases left unmatched: 22. PCR was performed using 60 Vbeta and 13 Jbeta primers. The data were produced by immunoSEQ multiplex PCR, yet TCRdb's version contains in-frame clones alone and is incomplete. The sample includes approximately 150,000 clones, more than 60% seen only once; the top ten take roughly 10%. Sequenced input: PBMCs. The V and J genes are TRBV5-1 and TRBJ2-7; 9 bases align to TRBD2. This TCR was recovered from a man aged 25-40 years in good health and CMV-seropositive. CDR3 DNA: TGCGCCAGCTCAAGCTTGGGGGTCGGGGGGACTAGCTTTGACGAGCAGTACTTC. Protein product: CASSSLGVGGTSFDEQYF.